This T cell receptor (beta chain) is drawn from a study of cytomegalovirus exposure and HLA in healthy donors. CDR3 length: 11 residues. General observations from the study: A later analysis reported that several of the most significant clusters appeared to be linked to common viral pathogens, among them Epstein-Barr virus.

PCR primers comprised 60 Vbeta and 13 Jbeta primers. Generated by immunoSEQ multiplex PCR, the TCRdb table keeps only in-frame clones and is missing some. This table has about 120,000 clones, almost 70% appearing once. Comment on this clone: The target antigen is unknown.

The sample taken for sequencing was PBMCs. The gene calls are TRBV5-3 and TRBJ2-7; 9 bases map to TRBD1. TRBV5-3 is sorted into the ORF group, with uncertain function. The receptor was derived from a man aged 25 to 40 in good health and CMV-seropositive. CDR3 nucleotides: TGTGCCAGAAGCCCGCTCCGGGACAGGGACGTC. This encodes CARSPLRDRDV.